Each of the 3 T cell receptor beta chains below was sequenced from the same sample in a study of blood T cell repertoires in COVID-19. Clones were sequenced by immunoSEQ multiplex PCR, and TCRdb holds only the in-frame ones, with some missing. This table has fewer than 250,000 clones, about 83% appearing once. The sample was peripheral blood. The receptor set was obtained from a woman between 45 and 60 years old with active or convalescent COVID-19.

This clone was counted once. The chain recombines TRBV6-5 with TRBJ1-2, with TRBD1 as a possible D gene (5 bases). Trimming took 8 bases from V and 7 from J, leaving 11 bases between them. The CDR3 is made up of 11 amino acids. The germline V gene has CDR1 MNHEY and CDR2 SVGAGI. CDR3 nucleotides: TGTGCCAGCCGGGGGGTGGTTGGCTACACCTTC. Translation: CASRGVVGYTF.

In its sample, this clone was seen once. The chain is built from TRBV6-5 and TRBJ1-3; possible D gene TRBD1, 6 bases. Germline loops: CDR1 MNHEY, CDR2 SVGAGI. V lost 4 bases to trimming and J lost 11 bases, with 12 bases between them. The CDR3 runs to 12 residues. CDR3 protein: CASSFNRDPIYF. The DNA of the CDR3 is TGTGCCAGCAGTTTTAACAGGGACCCCATATATTTT.

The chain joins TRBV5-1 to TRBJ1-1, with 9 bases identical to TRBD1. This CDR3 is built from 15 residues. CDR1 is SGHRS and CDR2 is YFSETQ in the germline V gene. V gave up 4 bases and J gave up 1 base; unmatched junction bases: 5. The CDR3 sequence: CASSPMGQGNTEAFF. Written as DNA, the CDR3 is TGCGCCAGCAGCCCCATGGGACAGGGGAACACTGAAGCTTTCTTT.